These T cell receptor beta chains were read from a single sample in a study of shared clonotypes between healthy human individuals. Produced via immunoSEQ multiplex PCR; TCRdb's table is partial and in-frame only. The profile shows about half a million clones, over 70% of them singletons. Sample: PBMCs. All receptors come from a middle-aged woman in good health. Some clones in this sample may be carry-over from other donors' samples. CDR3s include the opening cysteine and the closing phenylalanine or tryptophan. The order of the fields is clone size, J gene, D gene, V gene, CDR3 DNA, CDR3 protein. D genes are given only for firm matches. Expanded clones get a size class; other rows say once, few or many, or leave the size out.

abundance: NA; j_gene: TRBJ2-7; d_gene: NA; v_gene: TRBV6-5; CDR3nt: TGTGCCAGCGGAAACCGGGGAGCGGGCTACGAGCAGTACTTC; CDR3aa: CASGNRGAGYEQYF
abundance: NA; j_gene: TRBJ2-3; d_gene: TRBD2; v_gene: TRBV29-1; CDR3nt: TGCAGCGTTGAAATGGGGCGGGAGGGGTTC; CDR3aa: CSVEMGREGF
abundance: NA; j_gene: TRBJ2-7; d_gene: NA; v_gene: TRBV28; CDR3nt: TGTGCCAGCAGCCCTTACTCTGGCTACGAGCAGTACTTC; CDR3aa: CASSPYSGYEQYF
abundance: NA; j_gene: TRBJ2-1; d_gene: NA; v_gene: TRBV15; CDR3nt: TGTGCCACCAGCAGAGGAAAGGGGAGCTCCTACAATGAGCAGTTCTTC; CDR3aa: CATSRGKGSSYNEQFF
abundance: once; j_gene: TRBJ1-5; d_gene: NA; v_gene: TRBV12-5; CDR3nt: TGTGCTAGTGGTTTTGCTAATCAGCCCCAGCATTTT; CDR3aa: CASGFANQPQHF
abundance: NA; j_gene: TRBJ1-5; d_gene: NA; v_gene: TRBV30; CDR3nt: TGTGCCTGGAGCAGGGGAGATCAGCCCCAGCATTTT; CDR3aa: CAWSRGDQPQHF
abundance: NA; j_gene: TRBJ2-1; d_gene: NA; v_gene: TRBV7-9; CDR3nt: TGTGCCAGCCGGGCGGGCTCCTACAATGAGCAGTTCTTC; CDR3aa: CASRAGSYNEQFF
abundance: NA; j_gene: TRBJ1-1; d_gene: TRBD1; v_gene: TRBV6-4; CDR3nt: TGTGCCAGCAGTGACTCGGACAGGGAAGGTACTGAAGCTTTCTTT; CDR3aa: CASSDSDREGTEAFF
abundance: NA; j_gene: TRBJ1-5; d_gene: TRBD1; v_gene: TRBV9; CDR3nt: TGTGCCAGCAGCATCGGACAGGAGAACGCCCCAAGCAATCAGCCCCAGCATTTT; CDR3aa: CASSIGQENAPSNQPQHF
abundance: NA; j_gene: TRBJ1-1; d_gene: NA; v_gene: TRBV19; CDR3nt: TGTGCCAGTAGCCCCTTAAGGGGCACTGAAGCTTTCTTT; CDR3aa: CASSPLRGTEAFF
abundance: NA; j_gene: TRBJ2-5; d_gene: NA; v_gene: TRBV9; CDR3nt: TGTGCCAGCAGCGCCGGGACAAGAGAGACCCAGTACTTC; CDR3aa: CASSAGTRETQYF
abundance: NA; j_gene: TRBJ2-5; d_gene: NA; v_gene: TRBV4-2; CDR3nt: TGTGCCAGCAGCCAAGAGACAGCCCAAGAGACCCAGTACTTC; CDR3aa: CASSQETAQETQYF
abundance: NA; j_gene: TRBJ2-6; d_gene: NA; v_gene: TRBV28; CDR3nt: TGTGCCAGCAGTTTAATGGGATCGGGGGCCAACGTCCTGACTTTC; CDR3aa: CASSLMGSGANVLTF
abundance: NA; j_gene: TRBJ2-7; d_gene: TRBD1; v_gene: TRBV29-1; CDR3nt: TGCAGCGTACCAGCCGGGACAGGGGGCTGGGGCGAGCAGTACTTC; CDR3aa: CSVPAGTGGWGEQYF
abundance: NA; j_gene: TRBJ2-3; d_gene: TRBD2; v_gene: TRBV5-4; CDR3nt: TGTGCCAGCAGCACCGGACTAGCGGGAGGGGACACAGATACGCAGTATTTT; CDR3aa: CASSTGLAGGDTDTQYF
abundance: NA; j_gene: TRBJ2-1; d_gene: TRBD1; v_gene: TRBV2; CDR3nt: TGTGCCAGCAGTCTGGACAGGGGCGATGAGCAGTTCTTC; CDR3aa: CASSLDRGDEQFF
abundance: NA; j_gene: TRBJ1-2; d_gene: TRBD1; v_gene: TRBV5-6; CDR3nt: TGTGCCAGCAGCTTGGCCGGACAGGGACTTGGCTACACCTTC; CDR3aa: CASSLAGQGLGYTF
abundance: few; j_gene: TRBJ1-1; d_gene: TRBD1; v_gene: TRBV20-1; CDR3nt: TGCAGTGCTAGGACGGGACAGGTGGCTTTCTTT; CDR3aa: CSARTGQVAFF
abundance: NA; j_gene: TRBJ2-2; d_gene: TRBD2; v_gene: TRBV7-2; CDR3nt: TGTGCCAGCAGCTCCGGACTAGCGGTGATCACCGGGGAGCTGTTTTTT; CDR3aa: CASSSGLAVITGELFF
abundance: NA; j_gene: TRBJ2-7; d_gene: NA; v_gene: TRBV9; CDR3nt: TGTGCCAGCAGCCCCCAAGTCCAACCTAAGAACGAGCAGTACTTC; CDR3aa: CASSPQVQPKNEQYF
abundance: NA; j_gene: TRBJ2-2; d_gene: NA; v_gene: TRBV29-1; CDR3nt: TGCAGCGTTTCCCAGGGGAGCCCCGGGGAGCTGTTTTTT; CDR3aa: CSVSQGSPGELFF
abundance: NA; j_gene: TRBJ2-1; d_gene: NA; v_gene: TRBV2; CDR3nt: TGTGCCAGCACGACACTACGGGGGGCGGATAATGAGCAGTTCTTC; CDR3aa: CASTTLRGADNEQFF
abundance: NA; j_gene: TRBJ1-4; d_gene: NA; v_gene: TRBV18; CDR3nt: TGTGCCAGCTCACCGTCTCCGGGGGAGGTATATGAAAAACTGTTTTTT; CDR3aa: CASSPSPGEVYEKLFF
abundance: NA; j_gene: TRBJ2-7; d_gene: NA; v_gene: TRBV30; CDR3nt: TGTGCCTGGGGCTTGACAGTAGAATACGAGCAGTACTTC; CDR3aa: CAWGLTVEYEQYF
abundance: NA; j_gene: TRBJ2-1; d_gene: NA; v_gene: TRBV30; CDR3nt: TGTGCCTGGAGCGAGTCGCCGTTAAACAATGAGCAGTTCTTC; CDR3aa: CAWSESPLNNEQFF
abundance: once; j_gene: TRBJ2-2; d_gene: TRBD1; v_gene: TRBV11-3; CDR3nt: TGTGCCAGCAGCGAAGGGACAGAAACCGGGGAGCTGTTTTTT; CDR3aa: CASSEGTETGELFF
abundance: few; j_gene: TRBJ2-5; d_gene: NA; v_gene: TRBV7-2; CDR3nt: TGTGCCAGCAGCGCGAAAGAGACCCAGTACTTC; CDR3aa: CASSAKETQYF
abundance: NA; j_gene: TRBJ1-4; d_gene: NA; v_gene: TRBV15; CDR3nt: TGTGCCACCAGCAGAGATGCGGGGAGGTTGGGTGAAAAACTGTTTTTT; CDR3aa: CATSRDAGRLGEKLFF
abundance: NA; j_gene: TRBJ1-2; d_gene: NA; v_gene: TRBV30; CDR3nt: TGTGCCTGGAGCGACCTCCATGGCTACACCTTC; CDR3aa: CAWSDLHGYTF
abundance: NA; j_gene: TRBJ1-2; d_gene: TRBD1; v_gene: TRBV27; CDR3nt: TGTGCCAGCAGTTCGGACAGGGGGCTCCATGGCTACACCTTC; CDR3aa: CASSSDRGLHGYTF
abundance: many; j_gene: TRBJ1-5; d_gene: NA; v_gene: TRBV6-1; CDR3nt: TGTGCCAGCAGTGGGGACGGCGGCAGCAATCAGCCCCAGCATTTT; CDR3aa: CASSGDGGSNQPQHF
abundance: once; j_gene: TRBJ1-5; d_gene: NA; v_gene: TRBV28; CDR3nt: TGTGCCAGCAGTTCAGGGTTAGTTACGGCCCAGCATTTT; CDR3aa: CASSSGLVTAQHF
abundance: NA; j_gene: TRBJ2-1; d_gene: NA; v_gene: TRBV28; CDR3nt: TGTGCCAGCGTCCCGTCCGGGACCGCAAACAATGAGCAGTTCTTC; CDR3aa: CASVPSGTANNEQFF
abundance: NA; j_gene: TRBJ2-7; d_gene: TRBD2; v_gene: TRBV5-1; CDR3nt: TGCGCCAGCAGCTTGGTTGGCGGGAGCTACGAGCAGTACTTC; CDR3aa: CASSLVGGSYEQYF
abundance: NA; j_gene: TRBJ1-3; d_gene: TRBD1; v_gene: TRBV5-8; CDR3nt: TGTGCCAGCACCAGGGGGCTCTCTGGAAACACCATATATTTT; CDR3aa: CASTRGLSGNTIYF
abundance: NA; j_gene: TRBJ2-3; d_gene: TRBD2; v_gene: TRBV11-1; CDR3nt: TGTGCCAGCCAAGGACTAGCGGGAGGGCCTGGCACAGATACGCAGTATTTT; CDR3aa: CASQGLAGGPGTDTQYF